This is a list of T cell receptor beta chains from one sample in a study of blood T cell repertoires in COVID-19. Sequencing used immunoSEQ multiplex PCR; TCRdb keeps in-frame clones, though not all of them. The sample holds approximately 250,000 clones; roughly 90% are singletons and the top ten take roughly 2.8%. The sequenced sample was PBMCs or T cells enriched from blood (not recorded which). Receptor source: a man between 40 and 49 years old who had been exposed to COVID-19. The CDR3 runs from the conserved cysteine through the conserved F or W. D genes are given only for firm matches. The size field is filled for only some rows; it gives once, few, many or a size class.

DNA: TGCGCCAGCAGCTTGGGTTCTCCCGGAAACACCATATATTTT
CDR3: CASSLGSPGNTIYF
size: .
D: .
J: TRBJ1-3
V: TRBV5-1

DNA: TGTGCCAGCAGGCTAGAAAGGGGATCCTACGAGCAGTACTTC
CDR3: CASRLERGSYEQYF
size: .
D: .
J: TRBJ2-7
V: TRBV28

DNA: TGTGCCAGTAGTCCCGGGACAACGAACACCGGGGAGCTGTTTTTT
CDR3: CASSPGTTNTGELFF
size: .
D: .
J: TRBJ2-2
V: TRBV19

DNA: TGTGCCACTACCAGACTAGCGGGGGCCTACGAGCAGTACTTC
CDR3: CATTRLAGAYEQYF
size: .
D: TRBD2
J: TRBJ2-7
V: TRBV30

DNA: TGTGCCAGCAGTTCCCGGATGGTGGCTAGCGGGAGTCTCGATACGCAGTATTTT
CDR3: CASSSRMVASGSLDTQYF
size: .
D: TRBD2
J: TRBJ2-3
V: TRBV28

DNA: TGTGCCACCGGGACAAAGAGTAATAATTCACCCCTCCACTTT
CDR3: CATGTKSNNSPLHF
size: .
D: .
J: TRBJ1-6
V: TRBV28

DNA: TGTGCCTGGAGTGAAGGGAGGTACTACAATGAGCAGTTCTTC
CDR3: CAWSEGRYYNEQFF
size: .
D: .
J: TRBJ2-1
V: TRBV30

DNA: TGTGCCAGCAGTTTTGGGCAACGACGGACAGATACGCAGTATTTT
CDR3: CASSFGQRRTDTQYF
size: once
D: .
J: TRBJ2-3
V: TRBV28

DNA: TGTGCCAGCAGTGATTTGTATGGGGGAGGGTCCTACGAGCAGTACTTC
CDR3: CASSDLYGGGSYEQYF
size: .
D: TRBD2
J: TRBJ2-7
V: TRBV25-1

DNA: TGTGCCAGCTCCCCGAACGGGCTAGCGGGAAACACCGGGGAGCTGTTTTTT
CDR3: CASSPNGLAGNTGELFF
size: .
D: TRBD2
J: TRBJ2-2
V: TRBV18

DNA: TGTGCCAGCTCGAGGACTTCGGGGGGCGGTCGGATTAATGAGCAGTTCTTC
CDR3: CASSRTSGGGRINEQFF
size: .
D: .
J: TRBJ2-1
V: TRBV11-2

DNA: TGTGCCAGCAGCGTACAGAGAAACTACGAGCAGTACTTC
CDR3: CASSVQRNYEQYF
size: .
D: .
J: TRBJ2-7
V: TRBV7-2

DNA: TGTGCCACCAGCAGAGGCCGACAGGGGTACTACGAGCAGTACTTC
CDR3: CATSRGRQGYYEQYF
size: .
D: TRBD1
J: TRBJ2-7
V: TRBV15

DNA: TGTGCCAGCGGGACTGCGGGAGCAACTAATGAAAAACTGTTTTTT
CDR3: CASGTAGATNEKLFF
size: .
D: .
J: TRBJ1-4
V: TRBV11-3

DNA: TGTGCCAGCAGTGAAACGGGCAAAAACATTCAGTACTTC
CDR3: CASSETGKNIQYF
size: .
D: .
J: TRBJ2-4
V: TRBV6-1

DNA: TGTGCCAGCACCCCAGAAAGCGGGAGACCCAATGAGCAGTTCTTC
CDR3: CASTPESGRPNEQFF
size: .
D: TRBD2
J: TRBJ2-1
V: TRBV7-9

DNA: TGTGCCAGCAGTCCGTCTGAGAACGAGCAGTACTTC
CDR3: CASSPSENEQYF
size: .
D: .
J: TRBJ2-7
V: TRBV12-3/TRBV12-4

DNA: TGTGCCTGGAGTTCCCGCCGGGGCAATCAGCCCCAGCATTTT
CDR3: CAWSSRRGNQPQHF
size: .
D: .
J: TRBJ1-5
V: TRBV30

DNA: TGCAGCGGTGGGACAGGGACCGGCAATGAGCAGTACTTC
CDR3: CSGGTGTGNEQYF
size: .
D: TRBD1
J: TRBJ2-7
V: TRBV29-1

DNA: TGCGCCAGCAGCTCTCAGGGAAATGAAGCTTTCTTT
CDR3: CASSSQGNEAFF
size: .
D: .
J: TRBJ1-1
V: TRBV5-1

DNA: TGTGCCAGCAGTTATACCGGGGAGCTGTTTTTT
CDR3: CASSYTGELFF
size: .
D: .
J: TRBJ2-2
V: TRBV2

DNA: TGCGCCAGCAGCAAGACGACAGTGAACACTGAAGCTTTCTTT
CDR3: CASSKTTVNTEAFF
size: .
D: .
J: TRBJ1-1
V: TRBV5-1

DNA: TGTGCCAGCAGTGACGGGGGGACCCCCAGCTCTGGCTACACCTTC
CDR3: CASSDGGTPSSGYTF
size: .
D: .
J: TRBJ1-2
V: TRBV6-4

DNA: TGTGCCAGCAGCTTAGCGTTGACTAGCGGGAACCTCAATGAGCAGTTCTTC
CDR3: CASSLALTSGNLNEQFF
size: .
D: TRBD2
J: TRBJ2-1
V: TRBV7-9

DNA: TGTGCCAGCAGCCAGTCGGGACAGGGTTCTTCACCCCTCCACTTT
CDR3: CASSQSGQGSSPLHF
size: once
D: TRBD1
J: TRBJ1-6
V: TRBV14

DNA: TGTGCCAGCAGTCCGGGACAGATGTTCTACAATGAGCAGTTCTTC
CDR3: CASSPGQMFYNEQFF
size: once
D: TRBD1
J: TRBJ2-1
V: TRBV28

DNA: TGTGCCAGCAGTGAGACAGGGGGCGTAAAACTGTTTTTT
CDR3: CASSETGGVKLFF
size: .
D: TRBD1
J: TRBJ1-4
V: TRBV2

DNA: TGTGCCTGCCCGCGACGACTAGCGGTTAACAATGAGCAGTTCTTC
CDR3: CACPRRLAVNNEQFF
size: .
D: TRBD2
J: TRBJ2-1
V: TRBV30

DNA: TGTGCCATCAGAGAACAGGCCGGGAGAGATACGCAGTATTTT
CDR3: CAIREQAGRDTQYF
size: .
D: .
J: TRBJ2-3
V: TRBV10-3

DNA: TGTGCCAGCAGCTCAGACATTGGGGGCGATGAGCAGTTCTTC
CDR3: CASSSDIGGDEQFF
size: .
D: .
J: TRBJ2-1
V: TRBV7-8

DNA: TGTGCCAGCAGCGATCCTCGGGAGACCCAGTACTTC
CDR3: CASSDPRETQYF
size: .
D: .
J: TRBJ2-5
V: TRBV7-9

DNA: TGTGCCAGTAGTATTCCGGCAGGGCGGGGCTACACCTTC
CDR3: CASSIPAGRGYTF
size: .
D: .
J: TRBJ1-2
V: TRBV19

DNA: TGTGCCACCAGCAGAGACCGAGGGACTAGCTCCTACAATGAGCAGTTCTTC
CDR3: CATSRDRGTSSYNEQFF
size: .
D: TRBD2
J: TRBJ2-1
V: TRBV15

DNA: TGCGCCAGCAGCTTGGGACAGGGGGCCTACAATGAGCAGTTCTTC
CDR3: CASSLGQGAYNEQFF
size: few
D: TRBD1
J: TRBJ2-1
V: TRBV5-1

DNA: TGTGCCAGCAGCTTAATCGTCGGGAGTTACGGCACAGATACGCAGTATTTT
CDR3: CASSLIVGSYGTDTQYF
size: .
D: .
J: TRBJ2-3
V: TRBV7-3

DNA: TGTGCCAGCAGTGAAGCGCTTCTCTGGGGCGGTAGCTCTGGGGCCAACGTCCTGACTTTC
CDR3: CASSEALLWGGSSGANVLTF
size: .
D: .
J: TRBJ2-6
V: TRBV6-1

DNA: TGTGCCAGCAGTTCAGGGTATGATAAGCAGTTCTTC
CDR3: CASSSGYDKQFF
size: .
D: .
J: TRBJ2-1
V: TRBV6-5

DNA: TGTGCCAGCAGTTCCCCAGGGGACAGGGGGCGGACTGAAGCTTTCTTT
CDR3: CASSSPGDRGRTEAFF
size: .
D: TRBD1
J: TRBJ1-1
V: TRBV28

DNA: TGTGCCAGTAGTATAGGAACAGACTATGGCTACACCTTC
CDR3: CASSIGTDYGYTF
size: .
D: .
J: TRBJ1-2
V: TRBV19

DNA: TGTGCCAGCACTCCACAGGGAGGGGCTTCTGGAAACACCATATATTTT
CDR3: CASTPQGGASGNTIYF
size: .
D: .
J: TRBJ1-3
V: TRBV5-6